This is a list of T cell receptor beta chains from one sample in a study of T-cell memory formation after mild COVID-19. One entry per CDR3 protein results from TCRdb running MiXCR on the 5' RACE reads. The table includes some 120,000 distinct CDR3 sequences, 15% to 20% detected once. Sequencing used PBMCs or a T cell subset sorted from them (not recorded which). These TCRs come from an adult woman who had mild COVID-19 (a few samples of this study predate the infection). Cell type and time point are not known. Both conserved end residues are part of each CDR3. D genes are given only for firm matches. Size is stated for part of the rows, as once, few or many counts, or as a class when the clone is expanded.

v_call	cdr3_length	j_call	d_call	clone_size	cdr3_aa	cdr3_nt
TRBV7-2	18	TRBJ2-1	.	.	CASSTPTRDLSSYNEQFF	TGTGCCAGCAGCACTCCGACTCGAGACCTGTCGTCCTACAATGAGCAGTTCTTC
TRBV7-9	14	TRBJ2-3	.	.	CASSLAGPLDTQYF	TGTGCCAGCAGCTTAGCAGGACCCCTAGATACGCAGTATTTT
TRBV12-3/TRBV12-4	16	TRBJ2-4	TRBD2	.	CASTDRLAGGQGIQYF	TGTGCCAGCACCGATAGACTAGCGGGGGGGCAGGGGATTCAGTACTTC
TRBV5-1	13	TRBJ2-7	.	.	CASSAGQTYEQYF	TGCGCCAGCAGCGCAGGACAGACCTACGAGCAGTACTTC
TRBV29-1	14	TRBJ2-7	.	few	CSVVGRGPTYEQYF	TGCAGCGTTGTGGGGCGGGGACCCACCTACGAGCAGTACTTC
TRBV5-4	13	TRBJ2-7	.	.	CASSLMPSYEQYF	TGTGCCAGCAGCTTGATGCCCTCCTACGAGCAGTACTTC
TRBV12-3/TRBV12-4	13	TRBJ1-1	.	.	CASSPPPGTEAFF	TGTGCCAGCAGTCCCCCGCCGGGCACTGAAGCTTTCTTT
TRBV18	14	TRBJ2-1	TRBD2	many	CASSPGLADNEQFF	TGTGCCAGCTCACCAGGGCTAGCGGACAATGAGCAGTTCTTC
TRBV29-1	11	TRBJ1-1	.	.	CSVPQGPEAFF	TGCAGCGTTCCCCAAGGTCCTGAAGCTTTCTTT
TRBV12-3/TRBV12-4	16	TRBJ2-3	TRBD2	.	CASSSSRGGATDTQYF	TGTGCCAGCAGTTCCTCTCGCGGGGGAGCCACAGATACGCAGTATTTT
TRBV5-1	14	TRBJ2-5	TRBD2	few	CASSREGSGETQYF	TGCGCCAGCAGCAGGGAGGGTTCAGGGGAGACCCAGTACTTC
TRBV2	15	TRBJ2-7	.	few	CASSGRGRLRYEQYF	TGTGCCAGCAGTGGTCGGGGGCGATTAAGGTACGAGCAGTACTTC
TRBV5-1	15	TRBJ2-3	TRBD1	.	CASSLNRGGTDTQYF	TGCGCCAGCAGCTTGAACAGGGGCGGCACAGATACGCAGTATTTT
TRBV7-6	17	TRBJ1-2	TRBD1	.	CASSPWDRGPANYGYTF	TGTGCCAGCAGCCCGTGGGACAGGGGGCCCGCGAACTATGGCTACACCTTC